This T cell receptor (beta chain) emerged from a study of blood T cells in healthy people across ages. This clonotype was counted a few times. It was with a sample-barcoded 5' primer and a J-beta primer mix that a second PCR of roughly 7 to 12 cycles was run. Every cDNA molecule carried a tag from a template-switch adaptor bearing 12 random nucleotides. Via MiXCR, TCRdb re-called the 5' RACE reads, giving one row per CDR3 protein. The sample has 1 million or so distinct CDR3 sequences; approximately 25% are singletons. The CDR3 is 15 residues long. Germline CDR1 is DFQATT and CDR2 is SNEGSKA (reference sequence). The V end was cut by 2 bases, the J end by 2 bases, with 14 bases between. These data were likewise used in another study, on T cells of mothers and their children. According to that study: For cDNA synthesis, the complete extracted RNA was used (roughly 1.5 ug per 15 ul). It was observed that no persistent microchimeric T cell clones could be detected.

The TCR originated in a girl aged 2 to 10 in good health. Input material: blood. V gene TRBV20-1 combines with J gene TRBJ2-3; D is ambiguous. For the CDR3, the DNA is TGCAGTGCTAGAAAGGGCGCGACCGTCACAGATACGCAGTATTTT. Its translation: CSARKGATVTDTQYF.